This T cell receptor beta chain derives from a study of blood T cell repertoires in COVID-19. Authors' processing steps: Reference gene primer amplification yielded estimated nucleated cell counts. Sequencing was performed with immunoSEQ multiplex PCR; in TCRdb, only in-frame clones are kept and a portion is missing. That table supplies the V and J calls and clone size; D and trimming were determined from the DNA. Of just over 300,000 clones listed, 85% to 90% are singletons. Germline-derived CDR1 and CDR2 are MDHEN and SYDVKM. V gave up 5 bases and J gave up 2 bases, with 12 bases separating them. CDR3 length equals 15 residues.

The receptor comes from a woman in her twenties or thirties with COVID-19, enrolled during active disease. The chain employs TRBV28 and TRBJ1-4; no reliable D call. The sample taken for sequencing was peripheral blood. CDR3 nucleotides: TGTGCCAGCAGTCCCCTATCCGAGACTAATGAAAAACTGTTTTTT. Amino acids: CASSPLSETNEKLFF.